The sequence of this TCR beta chain was determined in a study of blood T cell repertoires in COVID-19. Study-level information: Sites across the United States, Italy and Spain contributed samples from acute and convalescent COVID-19. T cells, B-cell-depleted T cells, or PBMCs supplied cDNA or gDNA.

Original analysis: The assay estimated nucleated cells by amplifying reference gene primers. Data came from immunoSEQ multiplex PCR; TCRdb stores just in-frame clones and leaves some out. V and J calls and clone size follow that table, whereas D and trimming were derived from the DNA. The data show 50,000 or so clones, 85% to 90% seen once. This CDR3 has 14 residues. Germline V gives CDR1 SGHVS, CDR2 FQNEAQ. J lost 2 bases, V lost 4 bases, and 3 bases had no gene match. V gene TRBV7-8 combines with J gene TRBJ1-2; TRBD1 matches 8 bases. This sequence originates from a man between 35 and 55 years old with active COVID-19. Material for sequencing was peripheral blood. The DNA of the CDR3 is TGTGCCAGCAGCTCAAGGACAGGGAACTATGGCTACACCTTC. Translating it yields CASSSRTGNYGYTF.